This T cell receptor beta chain was captured by sequencing in a study of graft-versus-host responses after intestinal transplantation. Points from the study as a whole: Some patients had graft-donor T cell macrochimerism, and their allografts showed high graft-versus-host to host-versus-graft clonal ratios.

Of note for this clone: The antigen is undetermined.

Assay: immunoSEQ multiplex PCR; the TCRdb copy retains only in-frame clones and omits some. There are more than 90,000 clones in the sample; around 92% occur only once, and 0.9% to 1.5% lies in the top ten. From germline, CDR1 is MNHEY and CDR2 SMNVEV (reference sequence). The V and J ends lost 0 bases and 2 bases respectively, with 11 bases between them. The CDR3 is made up of 15 amino acids. V and J are TRBV27 and TRBJ2-7, with a weak D call TRBD2 (6 bases). Sequences were derived from unstimulated CD8+ T cells sorted from spleen or lymph node cells, sampled before transplant. This clonotype originated in a human donor who was the organ donor for an intestinal transplant. CDR3 in amino acids: CASSLSGDSPYEQYF. The CDR3 nucleotides read TGTGCCAGCAGTTTATCGGGGGACTCCCCCTACGAGCAGTACTTC.